The 17 T cell receptor beta chains below come from one sample, sequenced in a study of cytomegalovirus exposure and HLA in healthy donors. Clones were read by immunoSEQ multiplex PCR, and TCRdb kept only the in-frame ones, dropping some. The data contain 100,000 to 150,000 clones, 85% to 90% of them seen just once; the ten biggest clones take up about 1.1%. The sequenced material came from PBMCs. Source of these receptors: a young woman in good health and CMV-seronegative.

The chain has TRBV5-5 and TRBJ2-1; a possible D gene is TRBD2 (6 bases). V was trimmed by 0 bases and J by 7 bases, leaving 17 bases between them. The CDR3 has 16 amino acids. Germline CDR1 reads SGHKS; CDR2 reads YYEKEE (reference sequence). The CDR3 DNA follows: TGTGCCAGCAGCTTGGGAGGGGACTCAGGTCGGAATGAGCAGTTCTTC. Protein: CASSLGGDSGRNEQFF.

The chain joins TRBV6-5 to TRBJ1-1; D is unresolved. The germline V gene has CDR1 MNHEY and CDR2 SVGAGI. V lost 7 bases and J lost 11, with 14 bases in between. CDR3 length: 11 amino acids. The CDR3 DNA follows: TGTGCCAGCATTAAGTCTGCTAGGGCTTTCTTT. Amino acid sequence: CASIKSARAFF.

The chain is built from TRBV30 and TRBJ1-1; no reliable D call. This CDR3 is built from 13 residues. Germline CDR1 is GTSNPN and CDR2 is SVGIG (reference sequence). The ends were cut back, 3 bases at V and 4 bases at J, with 12 bases in the middle. CDR3 nucleotides: TGTGCCTGGAGATTTGTCGGAGGCACTGAAGCTTTCTTT. It specifies CAWRFVGGTEAFF.

The chain is built from TRBV9 and TRBJ2-7; 11 bases line up with TRBD2. Germline CDR1 SGDLS, CDR2 YYNGEE. V lost 2 bases, J lost 3 bases, and 1 base stayed unmatched. This CDR3 has 14 residues. Here the CDR3 DNA reads TGTGCCAGCAGCGTTACTAGCGGGAGCTACGAGCAGTACTTC. It encodes CASSVTSGSYEQYF.

The chain has TRBV7-9 and TRBJ1-6; D possibly corresponds to TRBD1 (5 bases). The CDR3 has 14 residues. V was shortened by 2 bases and J by 7 bases, with 9 bases between the two germline ends. Per germline, CDR1 SEHNR and CDR2 FQNEAQ (reference sequence). The chain's CDR3 is CASSLQTANSPLHF. In nucleotides, the CDR3 is TGTGCCAGCAGCTTACAGACAGCAAATTCACCCCTCCACTTT.

The V and J genes are TRBV15 and TRBJ1-5; D remains unclear. The CDR3 loop spans 15 amino acids. Germline CDR1 reads LNHNV; CDR2 reads YYDKDF (reference sequence). Trimming took off 1 base at V and 2 bases at J, with 9 bases between the two ends. CDR3: CATSRAPGGNQPQHF. CDR3 DNA sequence: TGTGCCACCAGCAGAGCACCCGGAGGCAATCAGCCCCAGCATTTT.

This rearrangement joins TRBV27 to TRBJ2-2, with D perhaps matching TRBD2 (6 bases). Trimming removed 5 bases at V and 4 bases at J, with 14 bases between. CDR1 and CDR2 (germline): MNHEY, SMNVEV (reference sequence). This CDR3 contains 15 residues. In nucleotides, the CDR3 is TGTGCCAGCAGTCGACCATCTAGCGCCACCGGGGAGCTGTTTTTT. This translates into CASSRPSSATGELFF.

CDR3 nucleotides: TGTGCCAGCAGTTACACACAATCCGGGTTCTACGAGCAGTACTTC. Amino acid sequence: CASSYTQSGFYEQYF. This sequence joins TRBV6-5 and TRBJ2-7; D is undetermined. The CDR3 length is 15 residues. The V end lost 2 bases, the J end lost 3 bases, and 14 bases lay between the germline ends. Germline-derived CDR1 and CDR2 are MNHEY and SVGAGI.

The chain is built from TRBV7-2 and TRBJ2-2; TRBD2 agrees at 8 bases. J gave up 3 bases and V 5 bases, and 8 bases lay outside the gene matches. Germline CDR1 reads SGHTA; CDR2 reads FQGNSA. The CDR3 runs to 16 residues. CDR3 nucleotides: TGTGCCAGCAGCCCCCCCGGGGGGGAGGACACCGGGGAGCTGTTTTTT. Protein: CASSPPGGEDTGELFF.

A few counts support this clone. This sequence joins TRBV19 and TRBJ2-1, with 8 bases fitting TRBD1. Trimming at V came to 7 bases and at J to 5 bases, leaving 7 bases not matched to a gene. The germline V gene has CDR1 LNHDA and CDR2 SQIVND (reference sequence). There are 14 residues in the CDR3. The CDR3 coding sequence is TGTGCCAGTACCGACAGGGGTCCCAACAATGAGCAGTTCTTC. As protein: CASTDRGPNNEQFF.

This clone showed up just a few times. The J gene is TRBJ1-5, the V gene TRBV27; D is undetermined. Looked up from germline, CDR1 is MNHEY and CDR2 is SMNVEV (reference sequence). CDR3 length: 12 residues. The V gene lost 3 bases and the J gene lost 4 bases, with 4 bases spanning the gap. This chain's CDR3 is CASSFLNQPQHF. The CDR3 nucleotides read TGTGCCAGCAGTTTCTTAAATCAGCCCCAGCATTTT.

The rearrangement joins TRBV10-3 to TRBJ2-3; 9 bases are shared with TRBD2. The V gene end was trimmed by 10 bases and the J gene end by 2 bases; junction bases not matched to a gene: 7. From germline, CDR1 is ENHRY and CDR2 SYGVKD. This CDR3 has 14 amino acids. CDR3 residues: CATAPGLATDTQYF. CDR3 coding DNA: TGTGCCACCGCCCCGGGACTAGCCACAGATACGCAGTATTTT.

The J gene is TRBJ2-7, the V gene TRBV28; D perhaps matches TRBD1 (5 bases). CDR3 size: 14 residues. V was shortened by 2 bases and J by 2 bases, with 10 bases between the two germline ends. The germline V gene has CDR1 MDHEN and CDR2 SYDVKM. CDR3 in DNA: TGTGCCAGCAGTTTACATGGGGCCACCTACGAGCAGTACGTC. Its protein is CASSLHGATYEQYV.

V and J are TRBV5-8 and TRBJ1-4; the D gene is possibly TRBD1 (6 bases). Per the germline V gene, CDR1 is SGHTS and CDR2 is YDEGEE. The CDR3 is 14 residues long. The V and J ends lost 1 base and 4 bases respectively, with 8 bases between them. The CDR3 DNA reads TGTGCCAGCAGCTTGCAGGGGAATAATGAAAAACTGTTTTTT. Translation gives CASSLQGNNEKLFF.

CDR3 coding DNA: TGTGCCAGCAGCTACTTAGCGGGGGGGCGTCAAGATACGCAGTATTTT. Amino acids: CASSYLAGGRQDTQYF. V usage is TRBV27 and J usage is TRBJ2-3; TRBD2 matches 11 bases. V was pared by 6 bases and J by 5 bases, with 10 bases of the junction left unmatched. Per germline, CDR1 MNHEY and CDR2 SMNVEV (reference sequence). The CDR3 sequence is 16 residues long.

J is TRBJ2-2 and V is TRBV5-1; D ambiguous. The germline V gene has CDR1 SGHRS and CDR2 YFSETQ. The CDR3 sequence is 16 residues long. With 0 bases removed from V and 4 bases from J, the gap between germline ends came to 13 bases. The chain's CDR3 is CASSLGFPSLTGELFF. In DNA, the CDR3 is TGCGCCAGCAGCTTGGGATTTCCTAGTCTCACCGGGGAGCTGTTTTTT. Based on the CDR3 plus reference TRBV5-1 and TRBJ2-2, the full variable domain is KAGVTQTPRYLIKTRGQQVTLSCSPISGHRSVSWYQQTPGQGLQFLFEYFSETQRNKGNFPGRFSGRQFSNSRSEMNVSTLELGDSALYLCASSLGFPSLTGELFFGEGSRLTVL.

The gene calls are TRBV7-9 and TRBJ2-7; perhaps TRBD2 as D (6 bases). This CDR3 has 14 amino acids. The germline V gene encodes CDR1 SEHNR and CDR2 FQNEAQ (reference sequence). The V end lost 4 bases, the J end lost 7 bases, and 17 bases lay between the germline ends. The CDR3 protein is CASSSGPRGWEQYF. CDR3 coding DNA: TGTGCCAGCAGCTCGGGCCCACGGGGGTGGGAGCAGTACTTC.